Listed below are T cell receptor beta chains from one sample, sequenced in a study of T cells in Graves' hyperthyroidism and ophthalmopathy. From the multiplex PCR reads, TCRdb called clonotypes with MiXCR, one entry per CDR3 protein. The data show 500,000 to 650,000 distinct CDR3 sequences, approximately 20% seen once. The sequencing input was blood. These receptors all come from a man aged 40-50 years with Graves' ophthalmopathy. Both conserved end residues are part of each CDR3. Clone size is given for some rows only: seen once, a few or many times, or a class if the clone is expanded.

J: TRBJ2-1; size: .; V: TRBV7-2; CDR3: CASSPLGGGPYNEQFF
J: TRBJ1-2; size: few; V: TRBV30; CDR3: CAWRTGGAVGGYTF
J: TRBJ2-3; size: few; V: TRBV20-1; CDR3: CSAPGSTDTQYF
J: TRBJ1-1; size: few; V: TRBV4-1; CDR3: CASSHLGGTEAFF
J: TRBJ2-2; size: few; V: TRBV5-1; CDR3: CASNLRTGNTGELFF
J: TRBJ2-1; size: .; V: TRBV9; CDR3: CASSVEGAGARSNEQFF
J: TRBJ1-1; size: many; V: TRBV20-1; CDR3: CSAIQGGTEAFF
J: TRBJ2-5; size: many; V: TRBV7-2; CDR3: CASSLLQGLGETQYF
J: TRBJ1-6; size: .; V: TRBV10-3; CDR3: CAITHSYRASGNSPLHF
J: TRBJ2-2; size: few; V: TRBV5-1; CDR3: CASSFTAGELFF
J: TRBJ2-5; size: many; V: TRBV6-1; CDR3: CASSVSPGGETQYF
J: TRBJ2-3; size: many; V: TRBV5-1; CDR3: CTSSPLPGQNTDTQYF
J: TRBJ2-7; size: .; V: TRBV5-6; CDR3: CASRHTGAEQYF
J: TRBJ1-1; size: few; V: TRBV6-1; CDR3: CASSQLTPPEAFF